This T cell receptor (beta chain) comes out of a study of CXCR3-negative and CXCR3-positive naive CD8 T cells (dated by TCRdb to about 2019). Turning to the overall study: In total, 120 million to 150 million TRB reads were obtained, which works out to roughly 1.5 +/- 0.3 million reads per library. Diversity and physicochemical repertoire analyses were performed on some eleven donors pooled from two independent experiments. TRBV-TRBJ cluster analysis included naive subsets from a handful of donors and memory cells from 3 donors. Study-wide conclusions, independent of this receptor: Both naive subsets had comparably high repertoire diversity, while memory CD8+ T cells had much lower repertoire diversity. Naive CXCR3-negative and CXCR3-positive cells from the same donor showed similar TRBV-TRBJ usage, whereas memory cells showed distinct patterns. Because surface CD5, which is linked to self-reactivity in mice, was comparable between the naive subsets, TCR interaction strength was also inferred from the physicochemical properties of TRB CDR3s. Freshly isolated PBMCs were used for most assays because CXCR3 expression partially decreased after cryopreservation.

TCRdb shows the sequencer as NextSeq 550. The Human TCR Profiling Kit (MiLaboratory) was used to make UMI-labeled 5' RACE TRB cDNA libraries. The full amount of extracted RNA was used for cDNA synthesis, and the full amount of resulting cDNA was used for PCR amplification. Libraries were prepared in parallel with an identical number of PCR cycles. As for the original processing: About 53,000 +/- 9,400 unique UMI-labeled TRB cDNA molecules per library were extracted with MIGEC and MiXCR, with at least two reads per UMI required. Each library averaged 40,000 +/- 10,000 functional in-frame TRB CDR3 nucleotide clonotypes without stop codons. After each sample was downsampled to 5000 UMI-labeled TRB molecules, VDJtools was used to calculate diversity metrics such as normalized Shannon-Wiener and Chao1. For the central five CDR3 residues, VDJtools calculated physicochemical properties weighted by clonotype size, namely interaction energy, strength, volume and Kidera factor 4. Once TCRdb had reprocessed the reads, it stored one entry per CDR3 protein sequence and supplied no DNA. The V and J calls here are based on TCRdb, not the publication. The table for this sample shows about 56,000 distinct CDR3 sequences. The biggest ten clones account for about 20% of the sample.

In regard to this clonotype: Its recognized antigen is unknown.

According to the germline V gene, CDR1 reads SQVTM and CDR2 reads ANQGSEA. The CDR3 spans 13 residues, from the cysteine through the phenylalanine. A DNA sequence was not provided. Each CD8+ T cell subset was flow-sorted in triplicate, with some 300,000 cells per subset placed directly into RLT lysis buffer. Peripheral blood mononuclear cells were isolated from buffy coats by standard density gradient centrifugation. Total RNA was extracted from sorted cells using an RNeasy Mini Kit. What was sequenced was memory CD8+ T cells from blood. The sample's cell subset or site, from its label and the paper: conventional CD8+ memory T cells (TMEM), sorted as controls. Rearrangement joined TRBV29-1 to TRBJ2-7; TCRdb reports TRBD1, a call that lacks DNA to check it against. This sequence originates from a human donor in good health. Some clones in this sample may be carry-over from other donors' samples. The CDR3 reads as follows: CSARTTGSYEQYF.